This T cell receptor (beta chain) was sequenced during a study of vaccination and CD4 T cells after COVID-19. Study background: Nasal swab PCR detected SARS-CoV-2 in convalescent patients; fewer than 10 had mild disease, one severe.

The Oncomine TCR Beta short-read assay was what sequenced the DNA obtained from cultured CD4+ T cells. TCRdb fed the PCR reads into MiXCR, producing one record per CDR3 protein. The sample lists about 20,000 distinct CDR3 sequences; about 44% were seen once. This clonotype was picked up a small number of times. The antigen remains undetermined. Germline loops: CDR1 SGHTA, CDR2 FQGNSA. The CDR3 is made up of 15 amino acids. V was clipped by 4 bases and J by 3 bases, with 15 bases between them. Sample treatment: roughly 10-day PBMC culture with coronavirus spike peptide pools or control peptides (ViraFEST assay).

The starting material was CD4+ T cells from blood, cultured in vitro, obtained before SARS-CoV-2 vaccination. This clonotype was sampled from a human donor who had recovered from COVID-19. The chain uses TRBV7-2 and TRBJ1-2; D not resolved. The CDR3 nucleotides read TGTGCCAGCAGCTCCCGGAGCCAGGCCTACTATGGCTACACCTTC. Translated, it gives CASSSRSQAYYGYTF.